The subject of this entry is one T cell receptor (beta chain). The source of the sample is a study of control samples from healthy donors and cancer patients. V was pared by 6 bases and J by 7 bases, with 6 bases of the junction left unmatched. The CDR3 runs to 13 residues. From germline, CDR1 is MRHNA and CDR2 SNTAGT. TCRdb keeps only in-frame clones here, not all; method: immunoSEQ multiplex PCR. The repertoire has about 89,000 clones, around 86% of them found once; the top ten carry 21%. The clonotype originates from a man under 40 in good health. The sequenced sample consisted of blood. The chain combines TRBV6-4 with TRBJ1-1; TRBD1 agrees at 9 bases. The CDR3 DNA reads TGTGCCAGCAGCTTCGGACAGGGGTTTGAAGCTTTCTTT. This codes for CASSFGQGFEAFF.